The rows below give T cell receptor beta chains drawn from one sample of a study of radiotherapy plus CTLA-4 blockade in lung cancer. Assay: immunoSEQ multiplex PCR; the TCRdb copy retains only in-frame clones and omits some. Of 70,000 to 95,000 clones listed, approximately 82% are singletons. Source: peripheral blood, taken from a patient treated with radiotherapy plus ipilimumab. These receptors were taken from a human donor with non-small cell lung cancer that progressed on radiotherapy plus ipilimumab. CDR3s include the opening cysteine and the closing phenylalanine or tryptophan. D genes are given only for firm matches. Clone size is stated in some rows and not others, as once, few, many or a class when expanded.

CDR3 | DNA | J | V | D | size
CASRDSSGANVLTF | TGTGCCAGCAGGGACAGCTCTGGGGCCAACGTCCTGACTTTC | TRBJ2-6 | TRBV2 | . | few
CSVEVLDTQYF | TGCAGCGTTGAAGTCCTAGATACGCAGTATTTT | TRBJ2-3 | TRBV29-1 | . | once
CASSQDSGGAGRDTQYF | TGCGCCAGCAGCCAAGATAGCGGGGGGGCCGGAAGAGATACGCAGTATTTT | TRBJ2-3 | TRBV4-3 | TRBD2 | .
CASSPISDTEAFF | TGTGCCAGCTCGCCGATTTCGGACACTGAAGCTTTCTTT | TRBJ1-1 | TRBV18 | . | .
CASSPGQIKNIQYF | TGTGCCAGCTCGCCGGGACAAATCAAAAACATTCAGTACTTC | TRBJ2-4 | TRBV18 | . | once
CASSPQGTGGYTF | TGTGCCAGCAGCCCCCAGGGTACTGGCGGCTACACCTTC | TRBJ1-2 | TRBV7-2 | . | .
CASSYSGGLAKNIQYF | TGTGCCAGCAGTTACTCGGGGGGACTAGCCAAAAACATTCAGTACTTC | TRBJ2-4 | TRBV6-6 | . | .
CASSQEGTGGYFTDTQYF | TGCGCCAGCAGCCAAGAGGGAACAGGGGGTTATTTTACAGATACGCAGTATTTT | TRBJ2-3 | TRBV4-3 | TRBD1 | .
CASSFQETQYF | TGCGCCAGCAGCTTTCAAGAGACCCAGTACTTC | TRBJ2-5 | TRBV5-1 | . | .
CASSSGTVGNTIYF | TGTGCCAGCTCATCGGGGACTGTTGGAAACACCATATATTTT | TRBJ1-3 | TRBV28 | . | .
CASSFDQASGNTIYF | TGTGCCAGCAGCTTCGACCAAGCCTCTGGAAACACCATATATTTT | TRBJ1-3 | TRBV7-9 | . | few
CASSQEMGSSYEQYF | TGCGCCAGCAGCCAAGAGATGGGGAGCTCCTACGAGCAGTACTTC | TRBJ2-7 | TRBV4-3 | . | .
CASSLSTLANSYNEQFF | TGTGCCAGCAGCTTAAGTACGCTTGCAAACTCCTACAATGAGCAGTTCTTC | TRBJ2-1 | TRBV7-2 | . | once
CASSLGAGGTDTQYF | TGCGCCAGCAGCTTGGGGGCGGGAGGCACAGATACGCAGTATTTT | TRBJ2-3 | TRBV5-1 | TRBD2 | once
CASSQVTSGVKFF | TGTGCCAGCAGCCAAGTCACTAGCGGGGTGAAGTTCTTC | TRBJ2-1 | TRBV14 | TRBD2 | .
CASSLGEGATQYF | TGCGCCAGCAGCTTGGGGGAGGGGGCTACGCAGTATTTT | TRBJ2-3 | TRBV5-1 | . | .
CASSPQRTVLEGYTF | TGTGCCAGCAGCCCACAGAGGACCGTCTTGGAGGGCTACACCTTC | TRBJ1-2 | TRBV28 | . | .
CASSWGGRSTDTQYF | TGCGCCAGCAGCTGGGGAGGGAGAAGCACAGATACGCAGTATTTT | TRBJ2-3 | TRBV5-1 | TRBD2 | .
CASSQGGAGNTEAFF | TGTGCCAGCAGCCAAGGGGGAGCCGGGAACACTGAAGCTTTCTTT | TRBJ1-1 | TRBV4-2 | . | .
CAWSVLGTTNEKLFF | TGTGCCTGGAGTGTACTCGGGACAACTAATGAAAAACTGTTTTTT | TRBJ1-4 | TRBV30 | . | few
CSASGDHVYEQYF | TGCAGCGCCTCAGGGGACCACGTATACGAGCAGTACTTC | TRBJ2-7 | TRBV29-1 | . | .
CASSLWLAGGKYGEQFF | TGTGCCAGCAGTTTGTGGCTAGCGGGGGGAAAGTACGGTGAGCAGTTCTTC | TRBJ2-1 | TRBV28 | TRBD2 | .
CASRPYDTNTGELFF | TGTGCCAGCAGGCCTTATGACACGAACACCGGGGAGCTGTTTTTT | TRBJ2-2 | TRBV9 | . | .
CASATSGSSYEQYF | TGTGCTAGTGCCACTAGCGGGAGCTCCTACGAGCAGTACTTC | TRBJ2-7 | TRBV12-5 | TRBD2 | few